The clone carrying this T cell receptor beta chain appeared many times. Extracted RNA was reverse transcribed, and the resulting cDNA served as sequencing template. Produced via immunoSEQ multiplex PCR; TCRdb's table is partial and in-frame only. Here the sample spans fewer than 80,000 clones, roughly 57% being singletons. Trimming shortened V by 3 bases and J by 0 bases, and 7 bases separated the two germline ends. CDR1 is MRHNA and CDR2 is SNTAGT in the germline V gene. This CDR3 comprises 14 residues. These data come from a study of CD8+ T cells in alopecia areata. This TCR was recovered from a human donor with alopecia areata. The J gene is TRBJ2-3, the V gene TRBV6-4; D perhaps matches TRBD1 (5 bases). The sample consisted of CD8+ T cells sorted from blood, taken at week 0. The CDR3 loop reads CASSEKGSTDTQYF. The CDR3 DNA follows: TGTGCCAGCAGTGAAAAGGGGAGCACAGATACGCAGTATTTT.